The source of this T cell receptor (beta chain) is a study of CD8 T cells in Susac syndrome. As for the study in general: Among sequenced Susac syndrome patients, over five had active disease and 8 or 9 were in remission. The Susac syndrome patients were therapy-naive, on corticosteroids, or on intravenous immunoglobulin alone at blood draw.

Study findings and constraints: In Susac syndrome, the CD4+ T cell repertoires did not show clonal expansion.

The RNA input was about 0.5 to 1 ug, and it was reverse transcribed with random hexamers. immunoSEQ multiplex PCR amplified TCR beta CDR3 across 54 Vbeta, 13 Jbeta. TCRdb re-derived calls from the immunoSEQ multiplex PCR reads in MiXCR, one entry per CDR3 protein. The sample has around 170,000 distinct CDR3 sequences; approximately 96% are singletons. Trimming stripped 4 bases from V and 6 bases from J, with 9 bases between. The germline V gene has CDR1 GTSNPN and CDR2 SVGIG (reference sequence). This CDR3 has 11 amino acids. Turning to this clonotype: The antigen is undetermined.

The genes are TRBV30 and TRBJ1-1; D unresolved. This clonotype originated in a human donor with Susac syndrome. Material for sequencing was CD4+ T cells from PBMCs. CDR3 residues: CAWNGFSEAFF. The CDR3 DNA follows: TGTGCCTGGAATGGCTTTTCTGAAGCTTTCTTT. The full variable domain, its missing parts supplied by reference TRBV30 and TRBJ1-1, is SQTIHQWPATLVQPVGSPLSLECTVEGTSNPNLYWYRQAAGRGLQLLFYSVGIGQISSEVPQNLSASRPQDRQFILSSKKLLLSDSGFYLCAWNGFSEAFFGQGTRLTVV.